These 17 T cell receptor beta chains were sequenced from one sample in a study of low-dose radiotherapy and immunotherapy resistance in tumors. Primers targeting TRAV and TRBV primed first-strand cDNA, covering alpha and beta chains. PCR amplification of the TCRs was performed with Phusion for approximately 20 PCR cycles, and it relied on a constant-region primer together with a V-primer adapter. One entry per CDR3 protein, called by TCRdb with MiXCR from the reads. The sample records around 6,000 distinct CDR3 sequences, about 71% being singletons. The receptors were gathered from a human donor with advanced metastatic prostate, ovarian, gallbladder or colorectal cancer (not recorded which). This table probably holds off-target reads from a library built for another chain.

This chain links TRBV7-2 with TRBJ2-2, with 9 bases fitting TRBD2. The CDR3 has 16 amino acids. J was trimmed by 6 bases and V by 0 bases; bases with no gene match: 5. Per the germline V gene, CDR1 is SGHTA and CDR2 is FQGNSA. The DNA of the CDR3 is TGTGCCAGCAGCTTAGCGGGAGCGGGAGGTGCCGGGGAGCTGTTTTTT. Amino acids: CASSLAGAGGAGELFF.

The J gene is TRBJ2-1, the V gene TRBV29-1; D possibly corresponds to TRBD2 (5 bases). The V end lost 7 bases, the J end lost 0 bases, and 13 bases lay between the germline ends. The CDR3 covers 14 residues. Germline-derived CDR1 and CDR2 are SQVTM and ANQGSEA. CDR3 sequence (DNA): TGCAGCGCGCACTTAGCGTCCTCCTACAATGAGCAGTTCTTC. Amino acid sequence: CSAHLASSYNEQFF.

This clonotype appeared a single time. The CDR3 region has the DNA TGTGCCACGGCCGGGAGAAGGTACAATGAGCAGTTCTTC. It yields the protein CATAGRRYNEQFF. The chain couples TRBV28 to TRBJ2-1, with a tentative D call TRBD2 (6 bases). Germline V gene lookup returns CDR1 MDHEN and CDR2 SYDVKM. V lost 10 bases to trimming and J lost 4 bases, with 14 bases between them. This CDR3 spans 13 amino acids.

This clonotype was seen only a few times. The genes are TRBV11-3 and TRBJ2-7, with D hard to call. Germline CDR1 is SGHNT and CDR2 is YENEEA. V was clipped by 3 bases and J by 5 bases, with 11 bases between them. There are 13 residues in the CDR3. As DNA, the CDR3 is TGTGCCAGCAGCTTTGGGGTCACCAACGAGCAGTACTTC. Amino acids: CASSFGVTNEQYF.

Here the CDR3 reads CASSYSEGSETQYF. The CDR3 DNA reads as TGTGCCAGCAGTTACTCGGAGGGTTCGGAGACCCAGTACTTC. This rearrangement joins TRBV6-2 or TRBV6-3 to TRBJ2-5; D might be TRBD2 (6 bases). Germline-derived CDR1 and CDR2 are MNHEY and SVGEGT. The length of the CDR3 is 14 residues. V lost 0 bases to trimming and J lost 5 bases, with 10 bases between them.

The V gene is TRBV4-1, the J gene TRBJ2-2; D ambiguous. Germline V lookup: CDR1 MGHRA, CDR2 YSYEKL. The V gene lost 3 bases and the J gene lost 1 base, with 9 bases spanning the gap. The CDR3 runs to 15 residues. The CDR3, as DNA: TGCGCCAGCAGCCACTCACAGATGAACACCGGGGAGCTGTTTTTT. This sequence encodes CASSHSQMNTGELFF.

This clonotype was seen more than once but under ten times. CDR3 coding DNA: TGCAGCGCTAGGGGTTCGGAAAAACTGTTTTTT. Protein: CSARGSEKLFF. The rearrangement links TRBV29-1 to TRBJ1-4; D is perhaps TRBD1 (5 bases). The CDR3 is 11 residues long. Germline CDR1 is SQVTM and CDR2 is ANQGSEA. With 7 bases removed from V and 8 bases from J, the gap between germline ends came to 11 bases.

The chain has TRBV11-3 and TRBJ2-6; a weak D match, TRBD1 (6 bases). The CDR3 extends over 14 amino acids. Germline loops: CDR1 SGHNT, CDR2 YENEEA. V lost 4 bases and J lost 2, with 6 bases in between. The CDR3, as DNA: TGTGCCAGCAGCTCAGGGGCTGGGGCCAACGTCCTGACTTTC. Translated, it gives CASSSGAGANVLTF.

The chain links TRBV2 to TRBJ2-3; 11 bases agree with TRBD2. CDR3 length equals 14 residues. The trim removed 4 bases at V and 7 bases at J, leaving 4 bases unmatched. Germline CDR1 and CDR2: SNHLY and FYNNEI. The CDR3 reads CASSASGGSNTQYF. Written as DNA, the CDR3 is TGTGCCAGCAGTGCTAGCGGGGGGTCAAATACGCAGTATTTT.

This chain uses TRBV2 with TRBJ1-1, with 10 nucleotides matching TRBD1. CDR1 is SNHLY and CDR2 is FYNNEI in the germline V gene. J lost 7 bases, V lost 6 bases, and 2 bases had no gene match. The CDR3 is 12 residues long. This chain's CDR3 is CASRGDRGEAFF. The CDR3 nucleotides read TGTGCCAGCAGAGGGGACAGGGGTGAAGCTTTCTTT.

This chain connects TRBV9 to TRBJ1-3; no clear D gene. Germline loops: CDR1 SGDLS, CDR2 YYNGEE. The CDR3 contains 17 residues. V dropped 2 bases and J dropped 4 bases, with 19 bases sitting between them. CDR3 sequence (DNA): TGTGCCAGCAGCGTTAACAGCAACCCCTCGGGGGGAAACACCATATATTTT. This encodes CASSVNSNPSGGNTIYF.

This clonotype occurred once. The chain employs TRBV12-3 or TRBV12-4 and TRBJ1-3; a possible D gene is TRBD1 (5 bases). The CDR3 length is 15 residues. V dropped 6 bases and J dropped 0 bases, with 12 bases sitting between them. In DNA, the CDR3 is TGTGCCAGCAGGTTGACAGTAAACTCTGGAAACACCATATATTTT. This gives the protein CASRLTVNSGNTIYF.

This chain connects TRBV6-1 to TRBJ2-5, with a possible D match to TRBD2 (5 bases). The V end was cut by 3 bases, the J end by 1 base, with 15 bases between. Per germline, CDR1 MNHNS and CDR2 SASEGT. The CDR3 covers 16 residues. The chain's CDR3 is CASSDGLLAAQETQYF. In DNA form, the CDR3 reads TGTGCCAGCAGTGATGGACTTCTAGCAGCCCAAGAGACCCAGTACTTC.

This chain connects TRBV2 to TRBJ2-3, with D unclear. CDR3 length: 12 amino acids. V lost 6 bases, J lost 1 base, and 5 bases lay in between. CDR1 is SNHLY, CDR2 FYNNEI, per germline. CDR3 coding DNA: TGTGCCAGCAGAACGGGCACAGATACGCAGTATTTT. Protein product: CASRTGTDTQYF.

This clonotype was seen once. The J gene is TRBJ2-3, the V gene TRBV5-5, with D hard to call. The V gene's germline CDR1 is SGHKS and CDR2 YYEKEE (reference sequence). The V gene lost 0 bases and the J gene lost 1 base, with 12 bases spanning the gap. There are 16 residues in the CDR3. As DNA, the CDR3 is TGTGCCAGCAGCTTGGATGTTTGGGGTGGCACAGATACGCAGTATTTT. Encoded protein: CASSLDVWGGTDTQYF.

This clonotype has only one observation. CDR3 in amino acids: CASSLGREYEQYF. In DNA, the CDR3 is TGTGCCAGCAGCTTAGGAAGGGAATACGAGCAGTACTTC. The chain employs TRBV11-2 and TRBJ2-7; D remains unclear. The CDR3 is made up of 13 amino acids. CDR1 is SGHAT, CDR2 FQNNGV, per germline. Trimming shortened V by 1 base and J by 4 bases, and 8 bases separated the two germline ends.

This chain uses TRBV29-1 with TRBJ2-1; 7 bases agree with TRBD1. The junction had 5 bases not matched to a gene; V was cut back by 6 bases and J by 6 bases. CDR1 and CDR2 (germline): SQVTM, ANQGSEA. The length of the CDR3 is 12 residues. CDR3 protein: CSVSQGSNEQFF. In DNA form, the CDR3 reads TGCAGCGTGTCACAGGGGAGCAATGAGCAGTTCTTC.